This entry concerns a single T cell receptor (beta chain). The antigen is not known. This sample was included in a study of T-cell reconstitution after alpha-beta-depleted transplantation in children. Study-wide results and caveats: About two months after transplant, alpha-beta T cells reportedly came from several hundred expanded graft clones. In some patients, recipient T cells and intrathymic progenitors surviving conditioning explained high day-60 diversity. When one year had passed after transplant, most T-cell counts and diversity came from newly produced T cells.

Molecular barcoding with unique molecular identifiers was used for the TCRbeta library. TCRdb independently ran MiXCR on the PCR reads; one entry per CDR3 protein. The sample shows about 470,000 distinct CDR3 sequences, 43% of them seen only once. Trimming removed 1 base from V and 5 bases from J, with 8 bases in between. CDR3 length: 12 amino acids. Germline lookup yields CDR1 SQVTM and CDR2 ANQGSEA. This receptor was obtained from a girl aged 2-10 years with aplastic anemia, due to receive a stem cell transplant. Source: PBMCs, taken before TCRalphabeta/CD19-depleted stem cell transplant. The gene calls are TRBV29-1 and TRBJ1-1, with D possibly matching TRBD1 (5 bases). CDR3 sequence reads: CSVEGWGTEAFF. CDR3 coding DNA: TGCAGCGTTGAAGGATGGGGGACTGAAGCTTTCTTT.